A single sample gave rise to the 13 T cell receptor beta chains below, sequenced in a study of T cell changes during pregnancy in multiple sclerosis. The assay was immunoSEQ multiplex PCR, and TCRdb's table has in-frame clones only and misses some. This repertoire shows 43,000 or so clones, 80% to 90% found once; its top ten account for around 2%. The sequenced sample was peripheral blood, obtained in the first trimester of pregnancy. These receptors originate from a female donor with multiple sclerosis, enrolled in a pregnancy study.

This rearrangement joins TRBV6-6 to TRBJ1-2; 7 bases map to TRBD1. Looked up from germline, CDR1 is MNHNY and CDR2 is SVGAGI (reference sequence). There are 14 residues in the CDR3. V lost 5 bases to trimming and J lost 2 bases; unmatched junction nucleotides: 5. The CDR3 sequence is CASSAETGNYGYTF. Here the CDR3 DNA reads TGTGCCAGCAGTGCAGAGACAGGGAACTATGGCTACACCTTC.

V and J are TRBV19 and TRBJ2-7, with TRBD1 identical over 9 bases. There are 15 residues in the CDR3. J lost 2 bases, V lost 6 bases, and 8 bases had no gene match. Germline V CDR1 and CDR2: LNHDA, SQIVND (reference sequence). CDR3 sequence reads: CASSNPGDRAYEQYF. The DNA for the CDR3 is TGTGCCAGTAGCAACCCCGGGGACAGGGCCTACGAGCAGTACTTC.

The rearrangement joins TRBV9 to TRBJ1-2, with D maybe TRBD1 (6 bases). CDR1 is SGDLS and CDR2 is YYNGEE in the germline V gene. The CDR3 is 13 amino acids. Trimming left V 0 bases short and J 10 bases short, with 13 bases between. CDR3 amino acids: CASSVASRDTYTF. The CDR3 DNA follows: TGTGCCAGCAGCGTAGCTTCCCGGGACACCTACACCTTC.

The chain employs TRBV9 and TRBJ1-3; D gene unclear. Trimming pared 0 bases from V and 0 bases from J, leaving 10 bases between. From germline, CDR1 is SGDLS and CDR2 YYNGEE. CDR3 length: 16 amino acids. The CDR3 is CASSVGSSTSGNTIYF. In DNA, the CDR3 is TGTGCCAGCAGCGTAGGTAGTTCCACCTCTGGAAACACCATATATTTT.

V gene TRBV5-1 combines with J gene TRBJ1-3; D is uncertain. The CDR3 runs to 12 residues. Germline CDR1 is SGHRS and CDR2 is YFSETQ. V was shortened by 4 bases and J by 2 bases, with 4 bases between the two germline ends. The CDR3 reads CASSLTGNTIYF. The CDR3 nucleotides read TGCGCCAGCAGCCTAACTGGAAACACCATATATTTT.

The CDR3 loop is CASSLDLGQGPYGYTF. CDR3 DNA: TGTGCCAGCAGCTTAGATTTGGGACAGGGCCCCTATGGCTACACCTTC. This chain uses TRBV7-2 with TRBJ1-2, with 9 bases matching TRBD1. Germline V CDR1 and CDR2: SGHTA, FQGNSA. With 1 base clipped from V and 4 bases from J, the junction kept 7 bases outside the gene matches. The CDR3 has 16 amino acids.

The sample holds one count of this clone. The CDR3 region is CASSFGTDSNQPQHF. The DNA for the CDR3 is TGTGCCAGCAGCTTCGGGACAGATAGCAATCAGCCCCAGCATTTT. The V gene is TRBV9, the J gene TRBJ1-5; 7 bases match TRBD1. The CDR3 spans 15 residues. Looked up from germline, CDR1 is SGDLS and CDR2 is YYNGEE. With V trimmed by 4 bases and J by 0 bases, 4 bases remained unmatched.

The V call is TRBV7-2, the J call TRBJ2-7; TRBD2 agrees at 10 bases. The CDR3 consists of 14 residues. V trimming: 2 bases; J trimming: 4 bases; junction bases outside the gene matches: 2. Germline V gene data show CDR1 as SGHTA and CDR2 as FQGNSA. The CDR3 DNA is TGTGCCAGCAGCTTAAGGACTAGCGGATACGAGCAGTACTTC. Protein: CASSLRTSGYEQYF. The full variable domain, its missing parts supplied by reference TRBV7-2 and TRBJ2-7, is GAGVSQSPSNKVTEKGKDVELRCDPISGHTALYWYRQSLGQGLEFLIYFQGNSAPDKSGLPSDRFSAERTGGSVSTLTIQRTQQEDSAVYLCASSLRTSGYEQYFGPGTRLTVT.

This clone has only a few counts. This chain uses TRBV15 with TRBJ1-5; the D gene is possibly TRBD1 (6 bases). V was pared by 3 bases and J by 0 bases, with 12 bases between. There are 16 residues in the CDR3. The germline gives CDR1 LNHNV, CDR2 YYDKDF (reference sequence). CDR3 in DNA: TGTGCCACCAGCAGGAAAACCAGGGGTAGCAATCAGCCCCAGCATTTT. Translating gives CATSRKTRGSNQPQHF.

The genes are TRBV7-3 and TRBJ2-2, with 9 positions matching TRBD2. Germline CDR1 is SGHTA and CDR2 is FQGTGA. The CDR3 is 16 amino acids. Germline trimming cut 2 bases from V and 4 bases from J; bases unmatched to any gene: 5. The CDR3 DNA reads TGTGCCAGCAGCTTAGCGGGGGGGCCGGGCACCGGGGAGCTGTTTTTT. Protein product: CASSLAGGPGTGELFF.

This chain links TRBV27 with TRBJ2-1; TRBD2 is a possible D gene (5 bases). V was shortened by 5 bases and J by 0 bases, with 11 bases between the two germline ends. From germline, CDR1 is MNHEY and CDR2 SMNVEV (reference sequence). The CDR3 loop spans 15 amino acids. CDR3 loop: CASSPDSPSYNEQFF. The CDR3 DNA sequence: TGTGCCAGCAGTCCGGACTCGCCCTCCTACAATGAGCAGTTCTTC.

Note on this clone: One end of the junction does not line up with germline, which may come from a read error. The V call is TRBV7-7, the J call TRBJ2-1, with a possible D match to TRBD1 (5 bases). The germline V gene encodes CDR1 SSHAT and CDR2 FNYEAQ (reference sequence). There are 13 residues in the CDR3. As DNA, the CDR3 is TGTGCTAGCAGCTCTGACAGCCGAAATGAGCAGTTCTTC. It is translated as CASSSDSRNEQFF.

The J gene is TRBJ2-5, the V gene TRBV11-2; TRBD2 agrees at 9 bases. The germline V gene encodes CDR1 SGHAT and CDR2 FQNNGV. The ends lost 1 base at V and 4 bases at J; junction bases unmatched: 4. This CDR3 has 15 amino acids. This chain's CDR3 is CASSLVGTSRETQYF. In DNA, the CDR3 is TGTGCCAGCAGCTTAGTAGGGACTAGCAGAGAGACCCAGTACTTC.